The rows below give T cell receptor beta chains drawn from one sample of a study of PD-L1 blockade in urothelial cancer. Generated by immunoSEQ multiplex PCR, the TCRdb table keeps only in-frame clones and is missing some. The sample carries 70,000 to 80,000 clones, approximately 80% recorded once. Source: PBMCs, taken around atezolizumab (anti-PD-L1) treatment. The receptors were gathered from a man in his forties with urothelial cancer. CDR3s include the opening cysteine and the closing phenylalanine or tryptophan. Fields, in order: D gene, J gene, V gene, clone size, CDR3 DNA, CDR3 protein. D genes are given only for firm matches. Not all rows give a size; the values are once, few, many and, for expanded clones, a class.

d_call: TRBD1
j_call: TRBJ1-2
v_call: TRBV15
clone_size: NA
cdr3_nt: TGTGCCACCAGCAGAGATAGGACAGGATATGGCTACACCTTC
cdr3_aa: CATSRDRTGYGYTF

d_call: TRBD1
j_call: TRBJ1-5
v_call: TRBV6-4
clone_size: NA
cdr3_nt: TGTGCCAGCAGTGGACCGCACAGGGGGTCCCATAGCAATCAGCCCCAGCATTTT
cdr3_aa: CASSGPHRGSHSNQPQHF

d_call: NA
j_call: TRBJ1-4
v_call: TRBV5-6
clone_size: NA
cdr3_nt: TGTGCCAGCAGCTTCCTGGGGCGACCTAATGAAAAACTGTTTTTT
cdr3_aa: CASSFLGRPNEKLFF

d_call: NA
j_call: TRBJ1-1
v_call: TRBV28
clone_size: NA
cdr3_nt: TGTGCCAGCAGCTCCCCCGGCAGGGGGAACACTGAAGCTTTCTTT
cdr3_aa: CASSSPGRGNTEAFF

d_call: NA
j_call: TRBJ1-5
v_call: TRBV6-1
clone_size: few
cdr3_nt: TGTGCCAACTCAATTAGTCTCAATCAGCCCCAGCATTTT
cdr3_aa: CANSISLNQPQHF

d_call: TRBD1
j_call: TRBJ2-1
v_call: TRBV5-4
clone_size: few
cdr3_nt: TGTGCCAGCAGCTTGGAAGGGACAGGGTCCAATGAGCAGTTCTTC
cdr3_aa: CASSLEGTGSNEQFF

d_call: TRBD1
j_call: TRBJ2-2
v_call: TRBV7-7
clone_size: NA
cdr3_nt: TGTGCTAGCAGCCCGATCAGGGGGCTCGCCGGGGAGCTGTTTTTT
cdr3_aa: CASSPIRGLAGELFF

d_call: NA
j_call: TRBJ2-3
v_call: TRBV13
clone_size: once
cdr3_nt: TGTGCCAGCAGCTTACTCCGACTCGACGGGATATATACGCAGTATTTT
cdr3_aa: CASSLLRLDGIYTQYF

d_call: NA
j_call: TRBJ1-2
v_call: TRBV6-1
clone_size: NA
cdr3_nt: TGTGCCAGCAGTTCAGGGGTTAGAGGCTACACCTTC
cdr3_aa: CASSSGVRGYTF

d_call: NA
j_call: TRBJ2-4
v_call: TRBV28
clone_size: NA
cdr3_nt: TGTGCCAGCAGTGTCGCAGGGCGCATTCAGTACTTC
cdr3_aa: CASSVAGRIQYF

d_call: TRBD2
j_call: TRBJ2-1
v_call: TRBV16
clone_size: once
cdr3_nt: TGTGCCAGCGCCCCAGCGGGAATTTACAATGAGCAGTTCTTC
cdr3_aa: CASAPAGIYNEQFF

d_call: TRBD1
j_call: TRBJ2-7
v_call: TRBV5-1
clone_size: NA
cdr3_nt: TGCGCCAGCAGCTTAGACAGGGGATTTTCCTACGAGCAGTACTTC
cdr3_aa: CASSLDRGFSYEQYF

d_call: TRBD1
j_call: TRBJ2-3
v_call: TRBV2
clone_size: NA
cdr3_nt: TGTGCCAGCAGTGGGGGGACAGGGGTTCGCGCAGATACGCAGTATTTT
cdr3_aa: CASSGGTGVRADTQYF

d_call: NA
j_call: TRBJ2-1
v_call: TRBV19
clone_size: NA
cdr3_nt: TGTGCCAGTAGTACACTAGTATCTGAGCAGTTCTTC
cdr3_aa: CASSTLVSEQFF

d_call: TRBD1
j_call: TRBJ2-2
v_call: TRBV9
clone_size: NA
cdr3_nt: TGTGCCAGCAGTCAGGGGGCGAACACCGGGGAGCTGTTTTTT
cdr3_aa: CASSQGANTGELFF

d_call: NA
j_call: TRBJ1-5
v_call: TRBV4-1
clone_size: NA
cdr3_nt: TGCGCCAGCAGCCAAGGATCGGGGGGGGAGGAAAATCAGCCCCAGCATTTT
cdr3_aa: CASSQGSGGEENQPQHF

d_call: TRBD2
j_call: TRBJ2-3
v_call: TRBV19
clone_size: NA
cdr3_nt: TGTGCCAGTAGTATGTTAGCTAGCGGGACGACAGATACGCAGTATTTT
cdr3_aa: CASSMLASGTTDTQYF